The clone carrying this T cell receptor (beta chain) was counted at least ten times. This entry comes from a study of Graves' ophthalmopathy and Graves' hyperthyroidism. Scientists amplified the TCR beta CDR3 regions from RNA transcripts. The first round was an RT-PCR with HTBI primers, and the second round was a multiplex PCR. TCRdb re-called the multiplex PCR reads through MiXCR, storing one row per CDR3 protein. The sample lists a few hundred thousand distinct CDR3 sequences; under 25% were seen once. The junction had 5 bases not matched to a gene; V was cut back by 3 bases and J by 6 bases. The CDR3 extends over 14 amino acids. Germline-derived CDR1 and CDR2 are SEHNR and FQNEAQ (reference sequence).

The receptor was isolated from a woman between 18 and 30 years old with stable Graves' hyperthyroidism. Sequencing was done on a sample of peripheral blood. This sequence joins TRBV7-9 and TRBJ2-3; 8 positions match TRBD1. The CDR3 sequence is CASSFDRGTDTQYF. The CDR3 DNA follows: TGTGCCAGCAGCTTCGACAGGGGAACCGATACGCAGTATTTT. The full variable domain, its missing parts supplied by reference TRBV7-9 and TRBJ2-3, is DTGVSQNPRHKITKRGQNVTFRCDPISEHNRLYWYRQTLGQGPEFLTYFQNEAQLEKSRLLSDRFSAERPKGSFSTLEIQRTEQGDSAMYLCASSFDRGTDTQYFGPGTRLTVL.